These 29 T cell receptor beta chains originate from one sample sequenced in a study of CD8 T cells in cerebrospinal fluid in Alzheimer's disease (dated by TCRdb to 2018 to 2021). The library was obtained by 10x single-cell sequencing. The sequencing machine was a NextSeq 550. Following reprocessing of the reads by TCRdb, the data hold one row per CDR3 protein sequence and no DNA is available. The sample's table covers 1,200 to 1,500 distinct CDR3 sequences. Of the sample, 5.6% is held by the ten largest clones. Sequenced material: cerebrospinal fluid. Source of these receptors: a human donor with Alzheimer's disease.

By frequency, this clonotype is medium-sized. The gene calls are TRBV19 and TRBJ2-5; without DNA, the TCRdb call of TRBD2 cannot be checked. The CDR3 has 14 residues. Germline CDR1 reads LNHDA; CDR2 reads SQIVND (reference sequence). This CDR3 reads CASSAGTSVETQYF.

The CDR3 reads CATSRAGSSGKNIQYF. This chain connects TRBV15 to TRBJ2-4; TCRdb's D gene call, TRBD2, goes unchecked for lack of DNA. The CDR3 is 16 amino acids. Germline CDR1 reads LNHNV; CDR2 reads YYDKDF (reference sequence). Full variable domain (remainder filled in from reference TRBV15 and TRBJ2-4): DAMVIQNPRYQVTQFGKPVTLSCSQTLNHNVMYWYQQKSSQAPKLLFHYYDKDFNNEADTPDNFQSRRPNTSFCFLDIRSPGLGDTAMYLCATSRAGSSGKNIQYFGAGTRLSVL.

By frequency, this clonotype registers medium-sized. The V and J genes are TRBV5-8 and TRBJ2-7. The CDR3 contains 14 residues. Germline V gene data show CDR1 as SGHTS and CDR2 as YDEGEE. The CDR3: CASSRTGSSYEQYF. The whole variable domain, remainder taken from reference TRBV5-8 and TRBJ2-7, is EAGVTQSPTHLIKTRGQQATLRCSPISGHTSVYWYQQALGLGLQFLLWYDEGEERNRGNFPPRFSGRQFPNYSSELNVNALELEDSALYLCASSRTGSSYEQYFGPGTRLTVT.

This clonotype is deemed medium-sized (0.01 to 0.1%) by its frequency. The chain is built from TRBV28 and TRBJ1-1; the TCRdb D gene call, TRBD1, has no DNA to confirm it. The CDR3 has 15 residues. Per germline, CDR1 MDHEN and CDR2 SYDVKM. The CDR3 sequence is CASSPFARGYTEAFF.

Judged by frequency, this clonotype is medium-sized. This chain connects TRBV5-6 to TRBJ2-4; there is no DNA to check the TCRdb D call of TRBD1. The CDR3 length is 14 residues. From germline, CDR1 is SGHDT and CDR2 YYEEEE. The CDR3 sequence is CASSSYDRWNTQYF.

Judged by frequency, this clonotype is medium-sized. The genes are TRBV7-9 and TRBJ1-1; TCRdb's assignment of TRBD1 cannot be checked, as there is no DNA. The CDR3 totals 17 residues. Germline loops: CDR1 SEHNR, CDR2 FQNEAQ (reference sequence). This CDR3 reads CASSISGTGDGNTEAFF.

This clonotype counts as medium-sized by frequency. The rearrangement joins TRBV19 to TRBJ2-3; TCRdb calls TRBD2, which cannot be checked without DNA. The CDR3 has 20 amino acids. In germline, CDR1 is LNHDA, CDR2 SQIVND (reference sequence). The CDR3 loop reads CASSISIGLSGGPSTDTQYF.

This clonotype is called large based on its frequency. The chain is built from TRBV25-1 and TRBJ2-1. CDR1 MGHDK and CDR2 SYGVNS come from the germline V gene. CDR3 size: 13 residues. The CDR3 region is CASSEYNGNEQFF.

This clonotype is medium-sized by frequency. The rearrangement joins TRBV30 to TRBJ2-3. The germline V gene encodes CDR1 GTSNPN and CDR2 SVGIG (reference sequence). The CDR3 loop spans 16 amino acids. The CDR3 sequence is CAWSVSVDFSTDTQYF.

According to its frequency, this clonotype is large (0.1 to 1%). The chain recombines TRBV24-1 with TRBJ2-5; TCRdb's D call of TRBD1 is untestable without DNA. The CDR3 is 12 residues long. CDR1 and CDR2 (germline): KGHDR, SFDVKD. This CDR3 is CATGTDLGTQYF.

Measured by frequency, this clonotype is large. The chain employs TRBV6-2 or TRBV6-3 and TRBJ2-7; without DNA, the TCRdb call of TRBD1 cannot be checked. This CDR3 contains 12 residues. Germline V gives CDR1 MNHEY, CDR2 SVGEGT. CDR3 amino acids: CASSSPVGEQYF.

This chain links TRBV5-4 with TRBJ2-5; TCRdb indicates TRBD2, and absent DNA this call remains unverified. CDR3 size: 15 residues. Germline V gives CDR1 SGHNT, CDR2 YYREEE (reference sequence). The CDR3 is CASSLERGGAQTQYF.

This clonotype is classed as medium-sized (0.01 to 0.1%) by frequency. The chain joins TRBV10-2 to TRBJ2-5; the TCRdb D gene call, TRBD1, has no DNA to confirm it. This CDR3 has 15 residues. CDR1 WSHSY and CDR2 SAAADI come from the germline V gene. The CDR3 sequence is CASRIGTGSQETQYF.

This clonotype is deemed medium-sized by its frequency. This chain joins TRBV21-1 and TRBJ1-4; TCRdb's D call of TRBD1 is untestable without DNA. TRBV21-1 constitutes a pseudogene. The CDR3 consists of 15 residues. CDR3 region: CATQGRQGRREKLFF.

This clonotype counts as medium-sized by frequency. This rearrangement joins TRBV11-2 to TRBJ1-1; as DNA is missing, the TRBD1 call by TCRdb cannot be tested. The germline V gene has CDR1 SGHAT and CDR2 FQNNGV. The CDR3 has 13 amino acids. CDR3 region: CASSLQDRAGAFF.

Its frequency marks this clonotype as medium-sized (0.01 to 0.1%). The chain has TRBV6-1 and TRBJ2-4. Germline-derived CDR1 and CDR2 are MNHNS and SASEGT. The CDR3 is made up of 14 amino acids. CDR3 in amino acids: CASRARTAKNIQYF.

The chain uses TRBV6-4 and TRBJ2-1; TCRdb's assignment of TRBD2 cannot be checked, as there is no DNA. The CDR3 is 16 residues long. Germline CDR1 and CDR2: MRHNA and SNTAGT. The CDR3 here is CASSPSSGDTYNEQFF.

The V and J genes are TRBV19 and TRBJ2-7; lacking DNA, the TRBD2 call made by TCRdb goes unchecked. Germline-derived CDR1 and CDR2 are LNHDA and SQIVND (reference sequence). The CDR3 runs 15 residues. CDR3 residues: CASSIAAARSYEQYF.

The rearrangement joins TRBV20-1 to TRBJ1-5. Germline V gene sequence: CDR1 DFQATT, CDR2 SNEGSKA (reference sequence). CDR3 length equals 14 residues. CDR3 residues: CSARDFSSNQPQHF.

This clonotype ranks as medium-sized in terms of frequency. This sequence joins TRBV7-8 and TRBJ2-7; without DNA, the TCRdb call of TRBD2 cannot be checked. The CDR3 is 16 residues long. From germline, CDR1 is SGHVS and CDR2 FQNEAQ. CDR3 sequence: CASSSPLGGGRNEQYF.

In terms of frequency, this clonotype is large. J is TRBJ2-2 and V is TRBV7-6. Germline loops: CDR1 SGHVS, CDR2 FNYEAQ. This CDR3 has 13 residues. The CDR3 sequence is CASSLEQFGELFF. The whole variable domain, remainder taken from reference TRBV7-6 and TRBJ2-2, is GAGVSQSPRYKVTKRGQDVALRCDPISGHVSLYWYRQALGQGPEFLTYFNYEAQQDKSGLPNDRFSAERPEGSISTLTIQRTEQRDSAMYRCASSLEQFGELFFGEGSRLTVL.

This clonotype shows up as large (0.1 to 1%) by frequency. The V call is TRBV7-9, the J call TRBJ2-4; TCRdb's D call, TRBD1, is unchecked because there is no DNA. CDR3 size: 15 residues. Germline V gene lookup returns CDR1 SEHNR and CDR2 FQNEAQ (reference sequence). The CDR3 reads CASSLSQGAKNIQYF. Filled out from reference TRBV7-9 and TRBJ2-4, the complete variable domain reads DTGVSQNPRHKITKRGQNVTFRCDPISEHNRLYWYRQTLGQGPEFLTYFQNEAQLEKSRLLSDRFSAERPKGSFSTLEIQRTEQGDSAMYLCASSLSQGAKNIQYFGAGTRLSVL.

This clonotype is called medium-sized based on its frequency. This rearrangement joins TRBV12-5 to TRBJ1-3; with no DNA, the TCRdb D assignment of TRBD1 cannot be verified. There are 14 residues in the CDR3. Germline lookup yields CDR1 LGHNT and CDR2 FRNRAP. CDR3 loop: CASGLVAGGNTIYF.

This clonotype shows up as large by frequency. The rearrangement links TRBV7-9 to TRBJ2-5; absent DNA, TCRdb's TRBD2 call cannot be checked. The CDR3 length is 15 residues. The germline V gene has CDR1 SEHNR and CDR2 FQNEAQ (reference sequence). The CDR3 sequence is CASESTRAYQETQYF.

By frequency, this clonotype registers medium-sized. The genes are TRBV28 and TRBJ1-1; TCRdb selects TRBD1, and the lack of DNA leaves this call unchecked. The CDR3 is 12 amino acids. Per germline, CDR1 MDHEN and CDR2 SYDVKM. CDR3 in amino acids: CASIVQGTEAFF.

This clonotype is called large based on its frequency. The chain recombines TRBV3-1 with TRBJ2-3. Per germline, CDR1 LGHDT and CDR2 YNNKEL (reference sequence). The CDR3 has 15 residues. This CDR3 is CASSQDPAVRDTQYF.

Judged by frequency, this clonotype is medium-sized. The chain combines TRBV19 with TRBJ2-7; TCRdb calls TRBD1, which cannot be checked without DNA. Germline CDR1 and CDR2: LNHDA and SQIVND (reference sequence). This CDR3 contains 15 residues. CDR3 sequence reads: CASSISGTVSHEQYF.

This clonotype ranks as medium-sized in terms of frequency. The chain couples TRBV5-1 to TRBJ1-3. The V gene's germline CDR1 is SGHRS and CDR2 YFSETQ. CDR3 length equals 16 residues. The CDR3 sequence is CASSVTSAGSGNTIYF.

According to its frequency, this clonotype is medium-sized. This chain joins TRBV24-1 and TRBJ2-2. The CDR3 spans 16 residues. Germline loops: CDR1 KGHDR, CDR2 SFDVKD. CDR3 in amino acids: CATSDLRTTNTGELFF.